There are a few counts of the clone carrying this TCR beta chain. Its target is not known. TCRdb re-analysed the RT-PCR reads in MiXCR, keeping a single row per CDR3 protein. The data show 400,000 to 650,000 distinct CDR3 sequences, with more than 7% seen just once and about an eighth held by the top ten. The data were taken from a study of response to subunit inactivated influenza vaccine. Study-level results: Seasonal influenza vaccination, on each occasion, was suggested by the authors to recruit few new T cells.

This CDR3 has 15 residues. Deletions cut 0 bases from V and 1 base from J, with 7 bases between. Per germline, CDR1 SGHRS and CDR2 YFSETQ. This receptor was obtained from a man in his fifties or sixties who received an inactivated influenza vaccine. The chain is built from TRBV5-1 and TRBJ1-4, with D hard to call. Sequencing was performed on PBMCs from blood, taken around 2 years after vaccination. The CDR3 is CASSLDWETNEKLFF. Here the CDR3 DNA reads TGCGCCAGCAGCTTGGACTGGGAAACTAATGAAAAACTGTTTTTT.